This TCR beta chain was sequenced for a study of cytomegalovirus exposure and HLA in healthy donors. 13 Jbeta primers and 60 Vbeta primers were used for the PCR. The data were produced by immunoSEQ multiplex PCR, yet TCRdb's version contains in-frame clones alone and is incomplete. The sample lists 100,000 to 120,000 clones, about 86% occurring once. Study-level findings and limits: Relative to equally common others, HLA-associated TCR beta chains showed greater clonal expansion in a later analysis. Another analysis was done later, and it associated roughly 15,000 TCR beta sequences with HLA alleles at 0.05 false discovery rate.

To note about this clone: Its target is not known.

The CDR3 sequence is 13 residues long. Germline V lookup: CDR1 SGHVS, CDR2 FQNEAQ. The V gene lost 3 bases and the J gene lost 4 bases, with 9 bases spanning the gap. Sequenced sample: PBMCs. The chain is built from TRBV7-8 and TRBJ1-1; a weak D match, TRBD1 (6 bases). The clonotype comes from a man in his forties or fifties in good health and CMV-seronegative. CDR3 loop: CASSLDRSTEAFF. CDR3 in DNA: TGTGCCAGCAGCTTGGACAGATCCACTGAAGCTTTCTTT.